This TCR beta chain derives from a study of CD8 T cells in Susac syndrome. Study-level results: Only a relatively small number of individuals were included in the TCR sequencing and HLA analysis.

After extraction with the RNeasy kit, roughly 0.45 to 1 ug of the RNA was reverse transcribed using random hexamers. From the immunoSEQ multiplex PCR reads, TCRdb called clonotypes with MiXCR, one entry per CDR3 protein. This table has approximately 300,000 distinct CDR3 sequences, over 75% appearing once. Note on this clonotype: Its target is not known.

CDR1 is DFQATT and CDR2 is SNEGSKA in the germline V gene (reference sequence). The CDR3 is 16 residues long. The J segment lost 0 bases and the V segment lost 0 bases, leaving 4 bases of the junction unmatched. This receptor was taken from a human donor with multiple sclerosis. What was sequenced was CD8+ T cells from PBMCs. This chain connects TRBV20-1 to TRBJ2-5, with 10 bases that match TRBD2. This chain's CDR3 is CSARDRLAGDQETQYF. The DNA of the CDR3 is TGCAGTGCTAGAGATAGGCTAGCGGGGGACCAAGAGACCCAGTACTTC.